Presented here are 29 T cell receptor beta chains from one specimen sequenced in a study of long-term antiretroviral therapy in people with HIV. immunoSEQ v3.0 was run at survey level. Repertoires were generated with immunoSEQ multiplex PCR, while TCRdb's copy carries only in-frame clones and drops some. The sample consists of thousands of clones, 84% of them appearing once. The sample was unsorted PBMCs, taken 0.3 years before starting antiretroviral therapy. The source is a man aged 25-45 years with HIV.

The CDR3 DNA is TGTGCCAGCAGGAAACAGGGGGCAGAAACTGAAGCTTTCTTT. This gives the protein CASRKQGAETEAFF. This chain uses TRBV2 with TRBJ1-1, with 9 nucleotides matching TRBD1. Germline CDR1 SNHLY, CDR2 FYNNEI. Trimming removed 6 bases from V and 5 bases from J; junction bases left unmatched: 7. CDR3 length equals 14 residues.

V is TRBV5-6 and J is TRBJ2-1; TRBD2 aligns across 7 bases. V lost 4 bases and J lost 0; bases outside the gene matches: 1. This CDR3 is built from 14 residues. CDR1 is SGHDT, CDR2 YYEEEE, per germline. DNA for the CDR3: TGTGCCAGCAGCCGGGACTACTCCTACAATGAGCAGTTCTTC. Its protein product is CASSRDYSYNEQFF.

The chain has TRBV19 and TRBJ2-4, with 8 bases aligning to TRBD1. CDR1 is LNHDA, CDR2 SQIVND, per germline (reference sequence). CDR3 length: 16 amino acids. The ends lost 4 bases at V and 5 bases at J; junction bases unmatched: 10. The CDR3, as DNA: TGTGCCAGTAGTAGAAGACAGGACAGGGTGGAAAACATTCAGTACTTC. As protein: CASSRRQDRVENIQYF.

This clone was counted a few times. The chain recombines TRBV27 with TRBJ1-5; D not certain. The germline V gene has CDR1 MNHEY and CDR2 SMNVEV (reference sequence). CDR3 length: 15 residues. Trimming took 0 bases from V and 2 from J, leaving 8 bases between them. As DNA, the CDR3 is TGTGCCAGCAGTTTATCGAACGGGGGCAATCAGCCCCAGCATTTT. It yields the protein CASSLSNGGNQPQHF.

CDR3 amino acids: CAIMEAWDTGELFF. The CDR3 bases are TGTGCCATCATGGAGGCTTGGGACACCGGGGAGCTGTTTTTT. This chain joins TRBV10-3 and TRBJ2-2; TRBD2 is a possible D gene (5 bases). The germline CDR1 and CDR2 sequences are ENHRY and SYGVKD. V gave up 7 bases and J gave up 3 bases, with 12 bases separating them. The length of the CDR3 is 14 residues.

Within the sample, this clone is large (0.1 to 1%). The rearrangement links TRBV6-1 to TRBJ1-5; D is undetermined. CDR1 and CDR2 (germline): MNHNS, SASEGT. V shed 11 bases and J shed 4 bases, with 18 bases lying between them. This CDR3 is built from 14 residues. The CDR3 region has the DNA TGTGCCTCCCGTCGATTGGGGTTGAATCAGCCCCAGCATTTT. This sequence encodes CASRRLGLNQPQHF.

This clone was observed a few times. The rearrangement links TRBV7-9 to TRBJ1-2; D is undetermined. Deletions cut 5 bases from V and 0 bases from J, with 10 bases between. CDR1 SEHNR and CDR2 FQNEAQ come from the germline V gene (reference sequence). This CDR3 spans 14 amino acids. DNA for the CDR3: TGTGCCAGCAGCCCGAGCCCTGCTAACTATGGCTACACCTTC. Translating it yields CASSPSPANYGYTF.

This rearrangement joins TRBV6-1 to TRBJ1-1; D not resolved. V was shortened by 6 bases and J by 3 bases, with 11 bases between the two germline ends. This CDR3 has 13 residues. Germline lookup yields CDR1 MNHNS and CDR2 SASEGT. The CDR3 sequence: CASRRVGDTEAFF. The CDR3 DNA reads TGTGCCAGCAGGAGGGTAGGAGACACTGAAGCTTTCTTT.

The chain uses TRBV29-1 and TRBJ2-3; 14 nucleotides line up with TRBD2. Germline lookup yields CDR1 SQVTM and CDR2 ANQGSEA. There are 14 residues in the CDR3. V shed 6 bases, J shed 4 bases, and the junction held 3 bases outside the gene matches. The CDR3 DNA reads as TGCAGCGTGGGGACTAGCGGGAGCTCAGATACGCAGTATTTT. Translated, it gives CSVGTSGSSDTQYF.

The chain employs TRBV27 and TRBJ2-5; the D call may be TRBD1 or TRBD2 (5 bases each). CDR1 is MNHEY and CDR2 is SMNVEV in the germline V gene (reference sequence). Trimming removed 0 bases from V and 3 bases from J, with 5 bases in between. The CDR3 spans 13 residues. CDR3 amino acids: CASSLSGEETQYF. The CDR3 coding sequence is TGTGCCAGCAGTTTATCGGGGGAAGAGACCCAGTACTTC.

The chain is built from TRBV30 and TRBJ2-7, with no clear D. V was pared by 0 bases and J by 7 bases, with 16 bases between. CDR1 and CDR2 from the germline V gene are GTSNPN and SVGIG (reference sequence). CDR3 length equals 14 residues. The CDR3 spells CAWSVGGPTLEQYF. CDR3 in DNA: TGTGCCTGGAGTGTGGGCGGACCGACTCTAGAGCAGTACTTC.

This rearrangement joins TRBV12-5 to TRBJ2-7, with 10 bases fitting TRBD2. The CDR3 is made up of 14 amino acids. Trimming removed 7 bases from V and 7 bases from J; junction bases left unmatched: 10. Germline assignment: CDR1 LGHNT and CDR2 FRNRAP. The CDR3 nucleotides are TGTGCTAGTGCTCATAGCGGGGGGAGTTGGGAGCAGTACTTC. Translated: CASAHSGGSWEQYF.

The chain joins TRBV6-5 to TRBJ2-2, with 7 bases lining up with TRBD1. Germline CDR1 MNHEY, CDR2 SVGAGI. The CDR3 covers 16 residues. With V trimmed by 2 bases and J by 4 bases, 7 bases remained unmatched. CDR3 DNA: TGTGCCAGCAGTTACGCTGACAGGGTGGTCACCGGGGAGCTGTTTTTT. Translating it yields CASSYADRVVTGELFF.

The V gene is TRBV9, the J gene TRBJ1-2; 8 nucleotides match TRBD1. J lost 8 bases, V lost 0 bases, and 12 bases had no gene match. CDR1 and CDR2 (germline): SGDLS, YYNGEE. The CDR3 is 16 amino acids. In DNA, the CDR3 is TGTGCCAGCAGCGTAGGGCAGGGGGCGCGAGGAGAAGGCTACACCTTC. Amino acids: CASSVGQGARGEGYTF. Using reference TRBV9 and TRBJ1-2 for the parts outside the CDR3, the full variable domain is DSGVTQTPKHLITATGQRVTLRCSPRSGDLSVYWYQQSLDQGLQFLIQYYNGEERAKGNILERFSAQQFPDLHSELNLSSLELGDSALYFCASSVGQGARGEGYTFGSGTRLTVV.

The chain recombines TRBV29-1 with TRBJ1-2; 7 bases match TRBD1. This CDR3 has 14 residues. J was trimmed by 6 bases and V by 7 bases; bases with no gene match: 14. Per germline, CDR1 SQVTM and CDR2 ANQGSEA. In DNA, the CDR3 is TGCAGCGCTATTCTGACAGGGCTGGGGGATGGCTACACCTTC. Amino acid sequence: CSAILTGLGDGYTF.

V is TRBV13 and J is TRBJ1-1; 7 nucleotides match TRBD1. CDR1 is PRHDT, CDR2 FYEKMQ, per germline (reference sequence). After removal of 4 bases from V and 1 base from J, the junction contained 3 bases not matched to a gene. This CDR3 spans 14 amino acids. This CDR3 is CASSSGTANTEAFF. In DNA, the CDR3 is TGTGCCAGCAGCTCCGGGACAGCGAACACTGAAGCTTTCTTT.

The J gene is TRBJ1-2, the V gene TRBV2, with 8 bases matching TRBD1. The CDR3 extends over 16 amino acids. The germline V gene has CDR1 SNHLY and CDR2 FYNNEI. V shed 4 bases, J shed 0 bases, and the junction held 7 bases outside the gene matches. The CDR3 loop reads CASSGRGRKANYGYTF. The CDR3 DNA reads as TGTGCCAGCAGTGGCAGGGGGCGGAAAGCTAACTATGGCTACACCTTC.

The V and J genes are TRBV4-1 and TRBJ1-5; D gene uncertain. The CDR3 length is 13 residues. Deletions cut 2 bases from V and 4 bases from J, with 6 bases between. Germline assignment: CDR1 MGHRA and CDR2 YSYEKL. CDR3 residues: CASSQRGNQPQHF. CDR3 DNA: TGCGCCAGCAGCCAACGCGGGAATCAGCCCCAGCATTTT.

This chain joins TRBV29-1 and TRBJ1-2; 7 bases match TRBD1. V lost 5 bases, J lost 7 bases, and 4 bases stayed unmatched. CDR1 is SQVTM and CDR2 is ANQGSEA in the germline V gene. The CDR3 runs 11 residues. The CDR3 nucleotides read TGCAGCGTTCGACAGGGTCCTGGCTACACCTTC. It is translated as CSVRQGPGYTF.

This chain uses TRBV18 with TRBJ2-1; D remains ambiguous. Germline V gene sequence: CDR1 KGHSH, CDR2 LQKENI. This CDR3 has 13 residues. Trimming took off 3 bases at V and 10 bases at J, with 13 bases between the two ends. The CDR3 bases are TGTGCCAGCTCACCTGGCGACACGATGGAGCAGTTCTTC. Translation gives CASSPGDTMEQFF.

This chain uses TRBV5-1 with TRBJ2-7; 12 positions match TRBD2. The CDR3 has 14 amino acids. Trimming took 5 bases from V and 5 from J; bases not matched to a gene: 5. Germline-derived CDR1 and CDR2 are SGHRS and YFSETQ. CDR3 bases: TGCGCCAGCAGGGGTCTAGCGGGGGGGGACGAGCAGTACTTC. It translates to CASRGLAGGDEQYF.

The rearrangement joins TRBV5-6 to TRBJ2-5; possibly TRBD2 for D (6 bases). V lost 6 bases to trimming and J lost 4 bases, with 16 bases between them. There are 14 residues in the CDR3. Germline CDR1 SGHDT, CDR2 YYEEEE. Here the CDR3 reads CASTDGGLGETQYF. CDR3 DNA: TGTGCCAGCACGGACGGGGGTCTGGGAGAGACCCAGTACTTC.

The CDR3 here is CASRDVRYEQYF. The CDR3, as DNA: TGTGCCAGCCGGGACGTGCGTTACGAGCAGTACTTC. The chain has TRBV28 and TRBJ2-7; D may match TRBD1 or TRBD2 (5 bases each). V was clipped by 8 bases and J by 4 bases, with 12 bases between them. There are 12 residues in the CDR3. Looked up from germline, CDR1 is MDHEN and CDR2 is SYDVKM.

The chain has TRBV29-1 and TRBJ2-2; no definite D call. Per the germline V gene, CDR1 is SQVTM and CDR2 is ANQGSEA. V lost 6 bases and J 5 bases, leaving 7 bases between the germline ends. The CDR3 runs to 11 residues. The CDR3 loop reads CSVRRTGELFF. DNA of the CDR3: TGCAGCGTGAGGAGAACCGGGGAGCTGTTTTTT.

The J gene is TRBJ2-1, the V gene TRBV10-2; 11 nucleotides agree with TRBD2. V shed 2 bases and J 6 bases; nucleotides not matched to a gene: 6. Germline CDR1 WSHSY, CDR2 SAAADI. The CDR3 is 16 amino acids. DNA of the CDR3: TGCGCCAGCAGTGAGAGCTTTAGCGGGGGGGCCAATGAGCAGTTCTTC. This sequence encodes CASSESFSGGANEQFF.

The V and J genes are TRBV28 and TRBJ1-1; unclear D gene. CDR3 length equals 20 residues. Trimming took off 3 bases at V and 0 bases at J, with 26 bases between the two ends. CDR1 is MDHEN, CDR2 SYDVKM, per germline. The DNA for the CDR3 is TGTGCCAGCAGTTTCCCAGCAGTTTCCCTTCGGAAGAGGATGAACACTGAAGCTTTCTTT. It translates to CASSFPAVSLRKRMNTEAFF.

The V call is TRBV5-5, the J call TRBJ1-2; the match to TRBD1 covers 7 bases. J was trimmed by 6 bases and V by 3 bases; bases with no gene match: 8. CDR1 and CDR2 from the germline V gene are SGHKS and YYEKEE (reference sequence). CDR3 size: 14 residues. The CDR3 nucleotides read TGTGCCAGCAGCTACAGGGGAGAGAGGGATGGCTACACCTTC. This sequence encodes CASSYRGERDGYTF.

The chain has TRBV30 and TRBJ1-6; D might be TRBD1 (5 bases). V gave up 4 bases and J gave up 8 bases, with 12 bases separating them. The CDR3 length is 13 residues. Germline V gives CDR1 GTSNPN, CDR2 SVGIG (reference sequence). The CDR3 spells CAWTGGADSPLHF. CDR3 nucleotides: TGTGCCTGGACGGGAGGGGCTGATTCACCCCTCCACTTT.

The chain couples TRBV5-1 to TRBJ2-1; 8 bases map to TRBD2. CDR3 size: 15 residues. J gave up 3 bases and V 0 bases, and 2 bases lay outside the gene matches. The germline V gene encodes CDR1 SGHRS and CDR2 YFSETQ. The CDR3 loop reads CASSLGAGDYNEQFF. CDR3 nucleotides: TGCGCCAGCAGCTTGGGAGCGGGAGACTACAATGAGCAGTTCTTC.